This T cell receptor (beta chain) appears in the sequencing data of a study of T cell repertoires in cytomegalovirus infection. Overall study context: Public TCR beta signatures were indicative of both CMV infection and a matching HLA type. Study-level points and caveats: HLA-C-restricted, CMV-specific TCR beta clonotypes were dominant ex vivo.

TCRdb re-called the reads through MiXCR, storing one row per CDR3 protein. The profile shows about 600,000 distinct CDR3 sequences, approximately 25% of them singletons. From germline, CDR1 is SGHNT and CDR2 YENEEA. The V and J ends lost 1 base and 0 bases respectively, with 10 bases between them. The CDR3 contains 16 residues. On this clonotype: Its matching antigen is unknown.

The source of this sequence is a human donor in good health (CMV status not recorded). Some clones in this sample may be carry-over from other donors' samples. Sequencing used CD8+ T cells from PBMCs. The chain combines TRBV11-3 with TRBJ1-5; maybe TRBD1 (5 bases). CDR3 DNA: TGTGCCAGCAGCTTAGGGGGGGGTTATAGCAATCAGCCCCAGCATTTT. Protein sequence: CASSLGGGYSNQPQHF.